What follows are 23 T cell receptor beta chains derived from one specimen sequenced in a study of STAT3 mutations in large granular lymphocyte leukemia (dated by TCRdb to between 2017 and 2020). What the work shows at the level of the full study, not this receptor alone: Every T-LGLL patient showed at least one immunodominant TCRbeta clonotype, and about half showed multiple immunodominant subclonotypes.

Their antigens remain unidentified. Receptor libraries were prepared by the immunoSEQ multiplex PCR assay. This immuneACCESS table, as held by TCRdb, lists in-frame sequences with V and J called but not all clones. Of the missing ones, under half trace to an unresolved V gene in checked studies; the others have no known cause. This sample holds approximately 3,700 clones; roughly 82% were observed only once. About 83% of the sample goes to the ten largest clones. Sequencing input: peripheral blood mononuclear cells. The source of these receptors is a boy between 10 and 17 years old with T-cell large granular lymphocyte leukemia. Some clones in this sample may be carry-over from other donors' samples. The age is the age at diagnosis.

The V call is TRBV30, the J call TRBJ1-6; 9 nucleotides agree with TRBD1. Trimming at V came to 4 bases and at J to 10 bases, leaving 11 bases not matched to a gene. The CDR3 runs 15 residues. Germline lookup yields CDR1 GTSNPN and CDR2 SVGIG (reference sequence). CDR3 sequence: CAWTLTGGIGSPLHF. The CDR3 DNA sequence: TGTGCCTGGACCTTGACAGGGGGGATTGGGTCACCCCTCCACTTT.

J is TRBJ2-1 and V is TRBV5-1, with D perhaps TRBD2 (6 bases). CDR3 length equals 15 residues. Deletions cut 2 bases from V and 8 bases from J, with 17 bases between. Germline loops: CDR1 SGHRS, CDR2 YFSETQ. Here the CDR3 reads CASSLSAGSGDEQFF. CDR3 sequence (DNA): TGCGCCAGCAGCTTATCAGCGGGCTCGGGGGATGAGCAGTTCTTC.

The rearrangement joins TRBV5-1 to TRBJ1-2, with 10 bases that match TRBD1. The CDR3 totals 15 residues. V lost 4 bases and J lost 8; bases outside the gene matches: 11. Germline CDR1 and CDR2: SGHRS and YFSETQ. The CDR3 sequence: CASSLSTGTGEGYTF. The CDR3 DNA is TGCGCCAGCAGCCTCTCCACAGGGACAGGGGAAGGCTACACCTTC. The full variable domain, its missing parts supplied by reference TRBV5-1 and TRBJ1-2, is KAGVTQTPRYLIKTRGQQVTLSCSPISGHRSVSWYQQTPGQGLQFLFEYFSETQRNKGNFPGRFSGRQFSNSRSEMNVSTLELGDSALYLCASSLSTGTGEGYTFGSGTRLTVV.

The chain is built from TRBV20-1 and TRBJ2-7; D not resolved. The CDR3 runs to 11 residues. Trimming pared 5 bases from V and 4 bases from J, leaving 9 bases between. In germline, CDR1 is DFQATT, CDR2 SNEGSKA (reference sequence). CDR3 coding DNA: TGCAGTGCTGGCCCCGTTTACGAGCAGTACTTC. Translation: CSAGPVYEQYF.

This sequence joins TRBV5-1 and TRBJ2-5; 7 positions agree with TRBD1. V lost 1 base to trimming and J lost 5 bases; unmatched junction nucleotides: 11. The CDR3 has 16 amino acids. Germline CDR1 and CDR2: SGHRS and YFSETQ. Written as DNA, the CDR3 is TGCGCCAGCAGCTTGTTGGGTTACAGGGGTACGGAGACCCAGTACTTC. Translating gives CASSLLGYRGTETQYF.

This clone was counted a single time. The chain couples TRBV6-6 to TRBJ1-2, with 8 bases aligning to TRBD1. After removal of 2 bases from V and 8 bases from J, the junction contained 10 bases not matched to a gene. Germline CDR1 MNHNY, CDR2 SVGAGI (reference sequence). The CDR3 contains 15 residues. CDR3 sequence (DNA): TGTGCCAGCAGTTACGGGGACAGGCCGGGGCGAGGCTACACCTTC. This encodes CASSYGDRPGRGYTF.

The chain carries TRBV30 and TRBJ1-6; D is unclear. The germline CDR1 and CDR2 sequences are GTSNPN and SVGIG (reference sequence). V was shortened by 0 bases and J by 8 bases, with 14 bases between the two germline ends. CDR3 length equals 15 residues. The CDR3 spells CAWSVPPGWDSPLHF. For the CDR3, the DNA is TGTGCCTGGAGTGTACCGCCGGGGTGGGATTCACCCCTCCACTTT.

The chain is built from TRBV5-1 and TRBJ2-5, with D unclear. CDR1 and CDR2 from the germline V gene are SGHRS and YFSETQ. The V end was cut by 4 bases, the J end by 2 bases, with 9 bases between. CDR3 length: 13 amino acids. The CDR3 DNA is TGCGCCAGCAGCCCCTATCCTCAAGAGACCCAGTACTTC. Translation: CASSPYPQETQYF.

The chain joins TRBV5-6 to TRBJ1-5; D gene unclear. V lost 3 bases and J 9 bases, leaving 13 bases between the germline ends. Germline V gene lookup returns CDR1 SGHDT and CDR2 YYEEEE. The CDR3 extends over 13 amino acids. CDR3 region: CASSSWPSPPQHF. The CDR3 region has the DNA TGTGCCAGCAGCTCGTGGCCGTCTCCGCCCCAGCATTTT.

By frequency in the sample, this clone is medium-sized (0.01 to 0.1%). The junction departs from germline at one end; a sequencing error may be responsible. The V gene is TRBV5-8, the J gene TRBJ1-2; 7 bases are shared with TRBD1. CDR3 length: 12 residues. Germline CDR1 and CDR2: SGHTS and YDEGEE. DNA of the CDR3: TGTGCCAGCACCTTTGGGAGATGGGACAGAAGGTTC. Translating it yields CASTFGRWDRRF.

CDR3 sequence: CASSQGPAGTPAYEQYF. CDR3 bases: TGCGCCAGCAGCCAAGGTCCCGCGGGGACACCAGCCTACGAGCAGTACTTC. The chain carries TRBV4-1 and TRBJ2-7; D is possibly TRBD1 or TRBD2 (6 bases each). The CDR3 runs to 17 residues. Per the germline V gene, CDR1 is MGHRA and CDR2 is YSYEKL. Deletions cut 1 base from V and 2 bases from J, with 18 bases between.

This chain joins TRBV4-1 and TRBJ1-2; the D gene is possibly TRBD1 (6 bases). CDR1 MGHRA and CDR2 YSYEKL come from the germline V gene. The CDR3 covers 15 residues. V shed 1 base and J shed 0 bases, with 9 bases lying between them. This CDR3 is CASSQAAGANYGYTF. The CDR3 nucleotides read TGCGCCAGCAGCCAAGCTGCAGGGGCTAACTATGGCTACACCTTC.

This chain connects TRBV6-6 to TRBJ2-7; 7 nucleotides match TRBD2. Germline V lookup: CDR1 MNHNY, CDR2 SVGAGI (reference sequence). This CDR3 is built from 16 residues. With V trimmed by 1 base and J by 4 bases, 10 bases remained unmatched. CDR3 in DNA: TGTGCCAGCAGTTACTTGGGCGGGCGGGAGATGTACGAGCAGTACTTC. Its translation is CASSYLGGREMYEQYF.

The rearrangement uses TRBV30 and TRBJ2-7; 7 nucleotides align to TRBD2. J was trimmed by 4 bases and V by 5 bases; bases with no gene match: 14. This CDR3 has 15 residues. The V gene's germline CDR1 is GTSNPN and CDR2 SVGIG (reference sequence). As DNA, the CDR3 is TGTGCCTGGCGTGGCGGGGGAAGGATTGGGTACGAGCAGTACTTC. This codes for CAWRGGGRIGYEQYF.

This rearrangement joins TRBV7-9 to TRBJ1-6; D ambiguous. Trimming pared 1 base from V and 3 bases from J, leaving 10 bases between. CDR3 length: 16 amino acids. Germline loops: CDR1 SEHNR, CDR2 FQNEAQ (reference sequence). CDR3 amino acids: CASSLEFRIYNSPLHF. CDR3 sequence (DNA): TGTGCCAGCAGCTTAGAATTCCGGATCTATAATTCACCCCTCCACTTT.

J is TRBJ1-1 and V is TRBV30; 8 bases are shared with TRBD1. The CDR3 spans 15 residues. Trimming removed 2 bases from V and 2 bases from J; junction bases left unmatched: 7. Looked up from germline, CDR1 is GTSNPN and CDR2 is SVGIG (reference sequence). CDR3 sequence (DNA): TGTGCCTGGAGTACCGCAGGGGGCGGAAACACTGAAGCTTTCTTT. It is translated as CAWSTAGGGNTEAFF.

The V and J genes are TRBV30 and TRBJ1-6, with 8 bases matching TRBD1. Trimming cost V 2 bases and J 9 bases; bases outside gene matches: 0. CDR1 is GTSNPN, CDR2 SVGIG, per germline (reference sequence). This CDR3 spans 12 amino acids. CDR3 in amino acids: CAWSTGGSPLHF. DNA of the CDR3: TGTGCCTGGAGTACAGGGGGTTCACCCCTCCACTTT.

Within the sample, this clone is medium-sized. V and J are TRBV7-8 and TRBJ2-3; perhaps D is TRBD1 or TRBD2 (5 bases each). V was clipped by 1 base and J by 8 bases, with 7 bases between them. Per the germline V gene, CDR1 is SGHVS and CDR2 is FQNEAQ. The CDR3 is made up of 12 amino acids. The CDR3 here is CASSLDGGTQYF. DNA for the CDR3: TGTGCCAGCAGCTTAGATGGGGGTACGCAGTATTTT. The variable domain in full, with the rest retrieved from reference TRBV7-8 and TRBJ2-3, is GAGVSQSPRYKVAKRGQDVALRCDPISGHVSLFWYQQALGQGPEFLTYFQNEAQLDKSGLPSDRFFAERPEGSVSTLKIQRTQQEDSAVYLCASSLDGGTQYFGPGTRLTVL.

Turning to this clone: A junction end diverges from the germline sequence, so it may reflect a read error. The V call is TRBV9, the J call TRBJ2-7, with D unclear. From germline, CDR1 is SGDLS and CDR2 YYNGEE. This CDR3 is 13 amino acids long. The CDR3 region is CASSDSLSDEQYF. CDR3 nucleotides: TGTGCCAGCAGCGACAGCCTCTCCGACGAGCAGTACTTC.

The chain carries TRBV6-5 and TRBJ2-7; D call uncertain. The CDR3 has 15 amino acids. Germline values: CDR1 MNHEY, CDR2 SVGAGI. The V end lost 8 bases, the J end lost 0 bases, and 17 bases lay between the germline ends. In DNA form, the CDR3 reads TGTGCCAGCCGTCTAACCCTGAAGAGCTCCTACGAGCAGTACTTC. It translates to CASRLTLKSSYEQYF.

This clone was recorded only once. The chain couples TRBV18 to TRBJ2-7; weak D call: TRBD2 (6 bases). Trimming took off 4 bases at V and 12 bases at J, with 22 bases between the two ends. The CDR3 totals 14 residues. Germline CDR1 KGHSH, CDR2 LQKENI. CDR3 nucleotides: TGTGCCAGCTCACGGGGCGGGACGGATGAAAGGCGGTACTTC. Translation: CASSRGGTDERRYF.

Note on this clone: The sample contains more than one DNA sequence encoding this CDR3. V gene TRBV5-4 combines with J gene TRBJ1-2; D gene ambiguous. V lost 0 bases, J lost 0 bases, and 3 bases lay in between. This CDR3 has 13 amino acids. Germline V lookup: CDR1 SGHNT, CDR2 YYREEE (reference sequence). The CDR3 sequence: CASSLGTNYGYTF. The CDR3 DNA reads as TGTGCCAGCAGCTTGGGAACTAACTATGGCTACACCTTC. Full variable domain (remainder filled in from reference TRBV5-4 and TRBJ1-2): ETGVTQSPTHLIKTRGQQVTLRCSSQSGHNTVSWYQQALGQGPQFIFQYYREEENGRGNFPPRFSGLQFPNYSSELNVNALELDDSALYLCASSLGTNYGYTFGSGTRLTVV.

The CDR3 is CASSLGDTYEQYF. In DNA form, the CDR3 reads TGCGCCAGCAGCTTGGGGGACACCTACGAGCAGTACTTC. The chain joins TRBV5-1 to TRBJ2-7, with D possibly being TRBD1 (6 bases). With 0 bases removed from V and 2 bases from J, the gap between germline ends came to 6 bases. The CDR3 is 13 residues long. The germline V gene encodes CDR1 SGHRS and CDR2 YFSETQ.